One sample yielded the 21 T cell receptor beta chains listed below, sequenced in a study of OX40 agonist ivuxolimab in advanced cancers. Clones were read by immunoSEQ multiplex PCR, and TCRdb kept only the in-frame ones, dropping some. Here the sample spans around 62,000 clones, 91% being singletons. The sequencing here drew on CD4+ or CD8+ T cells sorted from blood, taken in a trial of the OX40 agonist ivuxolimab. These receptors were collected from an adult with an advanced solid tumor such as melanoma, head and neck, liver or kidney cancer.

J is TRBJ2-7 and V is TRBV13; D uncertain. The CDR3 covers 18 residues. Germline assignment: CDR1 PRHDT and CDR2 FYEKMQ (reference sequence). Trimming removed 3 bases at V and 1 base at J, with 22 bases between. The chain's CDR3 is CASSFRKTLDRASYEQYF. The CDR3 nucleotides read TGTGCCAGCAGCTTTAGAAAGACCCTGGACCGCGCTTCCTACGAGCAGTACTTC.

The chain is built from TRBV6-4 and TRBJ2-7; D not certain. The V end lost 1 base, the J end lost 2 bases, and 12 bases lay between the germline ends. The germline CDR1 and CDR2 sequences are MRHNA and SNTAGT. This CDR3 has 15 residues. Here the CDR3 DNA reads TGTGCCAGCAGTGACTACGGTCACAGTACCTACGAGCAGTACTTC. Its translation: CASSDYGHSTYEQYF.

The CDR3 coding sequence is TGTGCCAGTAGTGTTCAGTCGAAAAACATTCAGTACTTC. It is translated as CASSVQSKNIQYF. The chain employs TRBV19 and TRBJ2-4; D gene ambiguous. This CDR3 contains 13 residues. V was trimmed by 5 bases and J by 4 bases, leaving 9 bases between them. CDR1 is LNHDA, CDR2 SQIVND, per germline (reference sequence).

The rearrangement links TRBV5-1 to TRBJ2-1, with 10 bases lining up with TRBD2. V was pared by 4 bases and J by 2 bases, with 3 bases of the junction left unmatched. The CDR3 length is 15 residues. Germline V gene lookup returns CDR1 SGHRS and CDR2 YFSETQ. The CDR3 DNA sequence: TGCGCCAGCAGCCTAGCGGGAGCCCCCTACAATGAGCAGTTCTTC. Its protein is CASSLAGAPYNEQFF.

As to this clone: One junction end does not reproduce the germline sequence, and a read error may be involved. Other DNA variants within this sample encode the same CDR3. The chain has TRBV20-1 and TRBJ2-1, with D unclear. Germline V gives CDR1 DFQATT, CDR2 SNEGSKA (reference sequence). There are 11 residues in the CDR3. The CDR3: CSARAYNEQFF. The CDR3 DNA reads TGCAGTGCGAGAGCCTACAATGAGCAGTTCTTC.

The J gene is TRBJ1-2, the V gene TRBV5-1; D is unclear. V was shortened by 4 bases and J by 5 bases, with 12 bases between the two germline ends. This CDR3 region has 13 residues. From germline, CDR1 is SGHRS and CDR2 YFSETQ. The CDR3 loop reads CASSKGRVYGYTF. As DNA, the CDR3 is TGCGCCAGCAGCAAAGGGCGTGTATATGGCTACACCTTC.

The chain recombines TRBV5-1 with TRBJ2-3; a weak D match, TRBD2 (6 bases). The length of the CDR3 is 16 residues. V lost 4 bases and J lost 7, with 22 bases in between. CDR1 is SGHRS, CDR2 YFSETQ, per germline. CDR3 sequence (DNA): TGCGCCAGCAGCAATCTGGAGATTAGCGGAGCGAATACGCAGTATTTT. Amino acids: CASSNLEISGANTQYF.

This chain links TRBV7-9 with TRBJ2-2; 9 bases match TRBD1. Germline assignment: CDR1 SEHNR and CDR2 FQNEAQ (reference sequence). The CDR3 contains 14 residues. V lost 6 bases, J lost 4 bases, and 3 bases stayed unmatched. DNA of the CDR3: TGTGCCAGCAGTCTACAGGGGGCCACCGGGGAGCTGTTTTTT. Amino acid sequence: CASSLQGATGELFF. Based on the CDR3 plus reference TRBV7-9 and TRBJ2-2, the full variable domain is DTGVSQNPRHKITKRGQNVTFRCDPISEHNRLYWYRQTLGQGPEFLTYFQNEAQLEKSRLLSDRFSAERPKGSFSTLEIQRTEQGDSAMYLCASSLQGATGELFFGEGSRLTVL.

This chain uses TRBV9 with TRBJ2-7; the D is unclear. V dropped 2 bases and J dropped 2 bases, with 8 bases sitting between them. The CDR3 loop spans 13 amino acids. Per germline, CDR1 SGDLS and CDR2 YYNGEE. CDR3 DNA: TGTGCCAGCAGCGTGGGGAATACCTACGAGCAGTACTTC. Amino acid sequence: CASSVGNTYEQYF.

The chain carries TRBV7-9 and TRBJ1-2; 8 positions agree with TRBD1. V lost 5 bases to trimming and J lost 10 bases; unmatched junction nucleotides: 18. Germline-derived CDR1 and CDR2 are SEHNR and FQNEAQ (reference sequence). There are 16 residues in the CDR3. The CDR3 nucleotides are TGTGCCAGCAGCCCTTACTCAGGGGGCGTACGAGTTGACTACACCTTC. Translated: CASSPYSGGVRVDYTF.

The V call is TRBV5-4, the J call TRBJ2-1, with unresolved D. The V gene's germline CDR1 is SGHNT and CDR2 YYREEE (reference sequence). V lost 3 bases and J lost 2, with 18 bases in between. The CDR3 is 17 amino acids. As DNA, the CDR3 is TGTGCCAGCAGCTCCCATTCCGGAGCCGCGGCCTACAATGAGCAGTTCTTC. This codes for CASSSHSGAAAYNEQFF. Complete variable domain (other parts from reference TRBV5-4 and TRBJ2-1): ETGVTQSPTHLIKTRGQQVTLRCSSQSGHNTVSWYQQALGQGPQFIFQYYREEENGRGNFPPRFSGLQFPNYSSELNVNALELDDSALYLCASSSHSGAAAYNEQFFGPGTRLTVL.

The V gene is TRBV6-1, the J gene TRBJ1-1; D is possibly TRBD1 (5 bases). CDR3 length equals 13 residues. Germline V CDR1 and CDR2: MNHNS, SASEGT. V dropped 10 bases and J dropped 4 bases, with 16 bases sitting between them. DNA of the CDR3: TGTGCCACCTGTGCGGGGGGAGGCACTGAAGCTTTCTTT. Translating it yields CATCAGGGTEAFF.

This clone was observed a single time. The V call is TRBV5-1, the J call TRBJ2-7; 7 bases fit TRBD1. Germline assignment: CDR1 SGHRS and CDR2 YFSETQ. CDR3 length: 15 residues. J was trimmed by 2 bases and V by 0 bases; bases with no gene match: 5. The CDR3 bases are TGCGCCAGCAGCTTGGATTCGGGACAGCCCTACGAGCAGTACTTC. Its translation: CASSLDSGQPYEQYF.

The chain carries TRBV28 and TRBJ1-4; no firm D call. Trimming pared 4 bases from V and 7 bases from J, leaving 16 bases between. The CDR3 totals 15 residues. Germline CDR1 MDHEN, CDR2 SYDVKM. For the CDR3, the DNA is TGTGCCAGCAGTTCCCCCCGGGGATATGGTGAAAAACTGTTTTTT. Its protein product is CASSSPRGYGEKLFF.

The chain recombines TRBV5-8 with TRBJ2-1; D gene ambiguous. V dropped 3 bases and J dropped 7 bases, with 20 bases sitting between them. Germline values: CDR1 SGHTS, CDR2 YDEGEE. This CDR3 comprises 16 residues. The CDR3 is CASSSPSVLSVNEQFF. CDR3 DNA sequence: TGTGCCAGCAGCTCCCCCAGCGTTTTGAGTGTGAATGAGCAGTTCTTC.

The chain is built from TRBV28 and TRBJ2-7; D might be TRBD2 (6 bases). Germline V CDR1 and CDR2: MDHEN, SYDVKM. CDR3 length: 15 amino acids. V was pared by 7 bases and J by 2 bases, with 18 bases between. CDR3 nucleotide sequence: TGTGCCAGCACCGCAAAACCGGGACTGGCCTACGAGCAGTACTTC. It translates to CASTAKPGLAYEQYF.

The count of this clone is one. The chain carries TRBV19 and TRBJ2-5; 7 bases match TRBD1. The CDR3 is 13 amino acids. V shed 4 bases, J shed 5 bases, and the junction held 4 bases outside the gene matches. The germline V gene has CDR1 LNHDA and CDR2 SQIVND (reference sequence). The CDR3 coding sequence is TGTGCCAGTAGTAACAGGGGTGTGGAGACCCAGTACTTC. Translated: CASSNRGVETQYF.

The CDR3 reads CASSPKGGFSQPQHF. In nucleotides, the CDR3 is TGTGCCAGCAGCCCTAAGGGAGGGTTTAGTCAGCCCCAGCATTTT. V and J are TRBV7-8 and TRBJ1-5; D is uncertain. The CDR3 extends over 15 amino acids. In germline, CDR1 is SGHVS, CDR2 FQNEAQ. Trimming removed 5 bases at V and 6 bases at J, with 17 bases between. Based on the CDR3 plus reference TRBV7-8 and TRBJ1-5, the full variable domain is GAGVSQSPRYKVAKRGQDVALRCDPISGHVSLFWYQQALGQGPEFLTYFQNEAQLDKSGLPSDRFFAERPEGSVSTLKIQRTQQEDSAVYLCASSPKGGFSQPQHFGDGTRLSIL.

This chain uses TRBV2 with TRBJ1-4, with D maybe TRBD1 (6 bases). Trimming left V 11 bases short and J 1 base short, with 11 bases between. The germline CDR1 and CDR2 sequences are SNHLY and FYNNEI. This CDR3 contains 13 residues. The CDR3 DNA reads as TGTGCCGGCAAGGGGGGAACTAATGAAAAACTGTTTTTT. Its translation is CAGKGGTNEKLFF.

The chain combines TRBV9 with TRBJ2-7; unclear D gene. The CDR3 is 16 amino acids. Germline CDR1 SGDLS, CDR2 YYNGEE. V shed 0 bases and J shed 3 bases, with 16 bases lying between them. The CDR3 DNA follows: TGTGCCAGCAGCGTAGAACCCTACCGGCTCATCTACGAGCAGTACTTC. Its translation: CASSVEPYRLIYEQYF.

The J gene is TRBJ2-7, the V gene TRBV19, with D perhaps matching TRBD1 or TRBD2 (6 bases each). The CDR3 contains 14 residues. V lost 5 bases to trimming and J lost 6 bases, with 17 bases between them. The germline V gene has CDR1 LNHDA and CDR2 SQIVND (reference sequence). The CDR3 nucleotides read TGTGCCAGTAGTTGGGGGCTAGCGTTCAGCGAGCAGTACTTC. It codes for CASSWGLAFSEQYF.